The 15 T cell receptor beta chains below come from one sample, sequenced in a study of graft-versus-host responses after intestinal transplantation. Their specific antigens are unknown. Libraries were prepared by immunoSEQ multiplex PCR; TCRdb keeps only in-frame clonotypes and omits some of them. The repertoire has about 92,000 clones, roughly 87% of them found once; the top ten carry about 17%. The sample in question was unstimulated CD8+ T cells sorted from spleen or lymph node cells, obtained before intestinal transplant. The receptors were gathered from a human donor who received an intestinal transplant.

The table lists this clone with a few counts. The chain carries TRBV9 and TRBJ2-2; D is perhaps TRBD2 (6 bases). Germline loops: CDR1 SGDLS, CDR2 YYNGEE. The V end lost 0 bases, the J end lost 6 bases, and 12 bases lay between the germline ends. The CDR3 has 15 amino acids. CDR3 sequence (DNA): TGTGCCAGCAGCGTAGACGGGAGAGGGGCCGGGGAGCTGTTTTTT. Its translation: CASSVDGRGAGELFF.

The chain links TRBV5-6 to TRBJ1-2; tentatively, D is TRBD1 (5 bases). V dropped 0 bases and J dropped 6 bases, with 18 bases sitting between them. The CDR3 totals 16 residues. The germline gives CDR1 SGHDT, CDR2 YYEEEE. DNA for the CDR3: TGTGCCAGCAGCTTGGACAGGTCTCTGCTACTGGATGGCTACACCTTC. Its protein is CASSLDRSLLLDGYTF.

The J gene is TRBJ2-1, the V gene TRBV5-4; D might be TRBD1 or TRBD2, each matching 5 bases. CDR3 length: 15 amino acids. The germline gives CDR1 SGHNT, CDR2 YYREEE (reference sequence). The ends were cut back, 1 base at V and 8 bases at J, with 16 bases in the middle. This chain's CDR3 is CASSLLWGPSDEQFF. The CDR3 DNA reads TGTGCCAGCAGCTTGCTCTGGGGACCAAGCGATGAGCAGTTCTTC.

This clone has only one observation. The rearrangement links TRBV4-1 to TRBJ1-1, with D possibly matching TRBD1 (6 bases). The CDR3 spans 17 residues. From germline, CDR1 is MGHRA and CDR2 YSYEKL. V dropped 0 bases and J dropped 1 base, with 15 bases sitting between them. The CDR3 region is CASSQDYRQARNTEAFF. In DNA form, the CDR3 reads TGCGCCAGCAGCCAAGATTATCGACAGGCCCGGAACACTGAAGCTTTCTTT.

The chain joins TRBV6-1 to TRBJ1-2; 7 nucleotides agree with TRBD1. The V gene's germline CDR1 is MNHNS and CDR2 SASEGT. V shed 2 bases, J shed 3 bases, and the junction held 6 bases outside the gene matches. The CDR3 is 15 residues long. The CDR3 DNA reads TGTGCCAGCAGTGAAATGACAGGGTCCCACTATGGCTACACCTTC. Its translation: CASSEMTGSHYGYTF.

The J gene is TRBJ2-3, the V gene TRBV4-1; 15 bases agree with TRBD2. The CDR3 is 19 residues long. Germline CDR1 MGHRA, CDR2 YSYEKL. The ends lost 4 bases at V and 0 bases at J; junction bases unmatched: 8. The CDR3 loop reads CASSPGLAGGFTSTDTQYF. In nucleotides, the CDR3 is TGCGCCAGCAGCCCGGGACTAGCGGGGGGTTTTACTAGCACAGATACGCAGTATTTT.

The chain is built from TRBV9 and TRBJ1-6; D is perhaps TRBD1 (5 bases). Germline V CDR1 and CDR2: SGDLS, YYNGEE. V was shortened by 0 bases and J by 5 bases, with 6 bases between the two germline ends. CDR3 length equals 14 residues. The CDR3 bases are TGTGCCAGCAGCGTAGACAGGAATAATTCACCCCTCCACTTT. Its translation: CASSVDRNNSPLHF.

Comments on this clone: The junction departs from germline at one end; a sequencing error may be responsible. V is TRBV7-7 and J is TRBJ2-2, with 8 bases aligning to TRBD1. CDR1 and CDR2 from the germline V gene are SSHAT and FNYEAQ (reference sequence). The CDR3 sequence is 15 residues long. The CDR3 loop reads CASSLRTGSTGELFF. DNA for the CDR3: TGTGCTAGCAGTCTCCGGACAGGGAGCACCGGGGAGCTGTTTTTT.

The J gene is TRBJ1-1, the V gene TRBV2; no definite D call. Germline V lookup: CDR1 SNHLY, CDR2 FYNNEI. The V end was cut by 2 bases, the J end by 4 bases, with 14 bases between. The CDR3 spans 15 residues. The CDR3 protein is CASSESPSRFTEAFF. CDR3 bases: TGTGCCAGCAGTGAAAGTCCGAGCCGTTTCACTGAAGCTTTCTTT.

The V and J genes are TRBV5-5 and TRBJ2-1, with 7 bases lining up with TRBD1. CDR1 is SGHKS and CDR2 is YYEKEE in the germline V gene (reference sequence). Trimming cost V 4 bases and J 4 bases; bases outside gene matches: 2. There are 13 residues in the CDR3. The CDR3 DNA reads as TGTGCCAGCAGCCCGGGACAGTACAATGAGCAGTTCTTC. Protein: CASSPGQYNEQFF.

This sequence joins TRBV2 and TRBJ1-1; D might be TRBD1 (5 bases). The CDR3 consists of 13 residues. The V gene's germline CDR1 is SNHLY and CDR2 FYNNEI. The V end lost 8 bases, the J end lost 3 bases, and 13 bases lay between the germline ends. The CDR3 spells CASGRSGDTEAFF. The CDR3 DNA reads TGTGCCAGCGGCCGGTCGGGGGACACTGAAGCTTTCTTT.

The chain combines TRBV2 with TRBJ1-1; TRBD1 might be the D (5 bases). Germline V gene sequence: CDR1 SNHLY, CDR2 FYNNEI. V dropped 6 bases and J dropped 3 bases, with 11 bases sitting between them. CDR3 length: 13 amino acids. The chain's CDR3 is CASRPPGHTEAFF. The CDR3 DNA reads as TGTGCCAGCAGACCTCCGGGGCACACTGAAGCTTTCTTT.

The chain carries TRBV27 and TRBJ1-1; 9 bases align to TRBD1. J gave up 4 bases and V 5 bases, and 5 bases lay outside the gene matches. In germline, CDR1 is MNHEY, CDR2 SMNVEV (reference sequence). CDR3 length: 14 residues. The CDR3: CASSPGTGTTEAFF. The CDR3 nucleotides are TGTGCCAGCAGTCCCGGGACAGGGACCACTGAAGCTTTCTTT.

The chain has TRBV10-3 and TRBJ2-2, with 14 bases that match TRBD2. V was clipped by 2 bases and J by 4 bases; unmatched bases: 9. This CDR3 is built from 19 residues. Germline CDR1 reads ENHRY; CDR2 reads SYGVKD. CDR3 DNA: TGTGCCATCAGTGAGCCGGGACTAGCGGGAGAGTGGGGCACCGGGGAGCTGTTTTTT. Amino acid sequence: CAISEPGLAGEWGTGELFF.

The V call is TRBV7-2, the J call TRBJ2-5; TRBD2 aligns across 12 bases. The J segment lost 1 base and the V segment lost 5 bases, leaving 5 bases of the junction unmatched. The CDR3 length is 16 residues. CDR1 is SGHTA and CDR2 is FQGNSA in the germline V gene. The chain's CDR3 is CASSRWTSGVQETQYF. Written as DNA, the CDR3 is TGTGCCAGCAGCCGCTGGACTAGCGGGGTCCAAGAGACCCAGTACTTC.